This T cell receptor (beta chain) was sequenced for a study of cytomegalovirus exposure and HLA in healthy donors. Study-wide background: Ancestry clustering placed roughly four fifths of approximately 370 genotyped donors in the Caucasian-associated cluster.

As for this clone: Its cognate antigen is unknown.

Study-wide points: Whilst most TCR sequences proved rare, a subset of public TCRs occurred across many donors.

CDR1 is LNHDA and CDR2 is SQIVND in the germline V gene (reference sequence). With 6 bases removed from V and 2 bases from J, the gap between germline ends came to 14 bases. This CDR3 contains 14 residues. A multiplex PCR was run with 60 Vbeta primers and 13 Jbeta primers. Assay used: immunoSEQ multiplex PCR; TCRdb lists only in-frame clones, some missing. Found here are approximately 170,000 clones, around 67% of them singletons; the top ten hold around 4.3%. The sample was PBMCs. The J gene is TRBJ2-7, the V gene TRBV19; D uncertain. The sequence derives from a young woman in good health and CMV-seropositive. The CDR3 reads CASSSGTATYEQYF. CDR3 coding DNA: TGTGCCAGTAGCTCCGGAACAGCAACCTACGAGCAGTACTTC.